These T cell receptor beta chains were read from a single sample in a study of response to subunit inactivated influenza vaccine. MiXCR, run by TCRdb on the RT-PCR reads, gives a single entry per CDR3 protein. The table includes about 520,000 distinct CDR3 sequences, approximately 7.2% detected once. The source was PBMCs from blood, collected less than 30 months after vaccination. These receptors came from a man between 50 and 70 years old who received an inactivated influenza vaccine. The CDR3 runs from the conserved cysteine through the conserved F or W. The order of the fields is V gene, clone size, D gene, J gene, CDR3 DNA, CDR3 protein. D genes are given only for firm matches. Size values are once, few and many counts, or a class for expanded clones, and some rows have none.

V gene: TRBV10-3
clone size: -
D gene: TRBD1
J gene: TRBJ1-5
CDR3 DNA: TGTGCCATCAGTGTTCAGGGGGCAGGTCAGCCCCAGCATTTT
CDR3 protein: CAISVQGAGQPQHF

V gene: TRBV7-3
clone size: -
D gene: -
J gene: TRBJ2-7
CDR3 DNA: TGTGCCAGCAGCCCCGGAGGGCAGGGGTACGAGCAGTACTTC
CDR3 protein: CASSPGGQGYEQYF

V gene: TRBV7-6
clone size: many
D gene: -
J gene: TRBJ2-2
CDR3 DNA: TGTGCCAGCAGCTTGCAGGCCAACACCGGGGAGCTGTTTTTT
CDR3 protein: CASSLQANTGELFF

V gene: TRBV5-1
clone size: many
D gene: TRBD2
J gene: TRBJ2-1
CDR3 DNA: TGCGCCAGCAGCTTTAGTAGCGGGGGGGACGGTGAGCAGTTCTTC
CDR3 protein: CASSFSSGGDGEQFF

V gene: TRBV27
clone size: few
D gene: TRBD2
J gene: TRBJ2-1
CDR3 DNA: TGTGCCAGCAGCCGGAATAGCGGGAGCTCCTACAATGAGCAGTTCTTC
CDR3 protein: CASSRNSGSSYNEQFF

V gene: TRBV12-3/TRBV12-4
clone size: many
D gene: -
J gene: TRBJ2-1
CDR3 DNA: TGTGCCAGCACTCTAGGTTACGGTGAGCAGTTCTTC
CDR3 protein: CASTLGYGEQFF

V gene: TRBV6-1
clone size: -
D gene: -
J gene: TRBJ2-1
CDR3 DNA: TGTGCCAGCAGTGAACGCCCTCCTAGCTCCTTGGCGAATGAGCAGTTCTTC
CDR3 protein: CASSERPPSSLANEQFF

V gene: TRBV25-1
clone size: -
D gene: -
J gene: TRBJ2-2
CDR3 DNA: TGTGCCAGCAGTGAATATAGCGGCTACACCGGGGAGCTGTTTTTT
CDR3 protein: CASSEYSGYTGELFF

V gene: TRBV4-3
clone size: -
D gene: -
J gene: TRBJ2-2
CDR3 DNA: TGCGCCAGCAGCCAAAATGTTCGGGTGCGGAACACCGGGGAGCTGTTTTTT
CDR3 protein: CASSQNVRVRNTGELFF

V gene: TRBV12-3/TRBV12-4
clone size: -
D gene: -
J gene: TRBJ2-7
CDR3 DNA: TGTGCCACTTCACAAACGAAGGGCTACGAGCAGTACTTC
CDR3 protein: CATSQTKGYEQYF

V gene: TRBV5-8
clone size: -
D gene: -
J gene: TRBJ2-2
CDR3 DNA: TGTGCCAGCAGTCGGCGGGGGCGGGTGAACACCGGGGAGCTGTTTTTT
CDR3 protein: CASSRRGRVNTGELFF

V gene: TRBV6-2/TRBV6-3
clone size: few
D gene: -
J gene: TRBJ2-1
CDR3 DNA: TGTGCCAGCAGTTATGGGCAGTGGAACAATGAGCAGTTCTTC
CDR3 protein: CASSYGQWNNEQFF